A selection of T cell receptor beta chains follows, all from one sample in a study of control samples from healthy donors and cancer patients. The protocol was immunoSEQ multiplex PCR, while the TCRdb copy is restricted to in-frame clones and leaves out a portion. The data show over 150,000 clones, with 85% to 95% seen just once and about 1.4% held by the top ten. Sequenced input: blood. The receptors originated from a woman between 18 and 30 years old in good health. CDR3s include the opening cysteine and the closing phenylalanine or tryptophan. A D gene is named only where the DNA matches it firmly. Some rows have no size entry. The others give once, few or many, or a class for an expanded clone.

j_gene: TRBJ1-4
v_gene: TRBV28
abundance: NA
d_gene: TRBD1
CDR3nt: TGTGCCAGCAGTTTGTTGGGACAGGGGGCCGAAAAACTGTTTTTT
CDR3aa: CASSLLGQGAEKLFF

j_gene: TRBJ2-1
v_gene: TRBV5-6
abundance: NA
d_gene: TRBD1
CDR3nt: TGTGCCAGCAGTCTAACCCGGGACAGACCTAATGAGCAGTTCTTC
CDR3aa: CASSLTRDRPNEQFF

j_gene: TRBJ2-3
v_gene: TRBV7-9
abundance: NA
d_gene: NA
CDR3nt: TGTGCCAGCAGCTTTGAGGAGAGCACAGATACGCAGTATTTT
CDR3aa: CASSFEESTDTQYF

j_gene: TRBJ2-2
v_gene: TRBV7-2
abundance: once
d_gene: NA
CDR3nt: TGTGCCAGCAGCTCCCGGGTAGGAGGCCAGACCGGGGAGCTGTTTTTT
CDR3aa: CASSSRVGGQTGELFF

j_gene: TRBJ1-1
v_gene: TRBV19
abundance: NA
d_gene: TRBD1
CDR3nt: TGTGCCAGTAGTAGGCAGGGGGTGAACACTGAAGCTTTCTTT
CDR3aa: CASSRQGVNTEAFF

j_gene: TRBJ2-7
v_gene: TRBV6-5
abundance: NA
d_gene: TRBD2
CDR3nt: TGTGCCAGCCGGACTAGCGGGAGTGGCGAGCAGTACTTC
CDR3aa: CASRTSGSGEQYF

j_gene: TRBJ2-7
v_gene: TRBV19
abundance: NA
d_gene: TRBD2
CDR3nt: TGTGCCAGTAGTCTCTACAGCGGGAGCAGATACGAGCAGTACTTC
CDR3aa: CASSLYSGSRYEQYF

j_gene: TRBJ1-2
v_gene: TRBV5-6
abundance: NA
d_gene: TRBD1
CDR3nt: TGTGCCAGCAGAAAGACAGGGGTCGATGGCTACACCTTC
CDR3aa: CASRKTGVDGYTF

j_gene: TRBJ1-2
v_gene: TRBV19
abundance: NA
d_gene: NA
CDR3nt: TGTGCCAGTACCTTGATCGGGGGCGGATATGGCTACACCTTC
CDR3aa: CASTLIGGGYGYTF

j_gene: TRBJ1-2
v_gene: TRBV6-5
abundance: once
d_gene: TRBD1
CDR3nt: TGTGCCACCGTAACCAGGGGGGACAACTATGGCTACACCTTC
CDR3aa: CATVTRGDNYGYTF

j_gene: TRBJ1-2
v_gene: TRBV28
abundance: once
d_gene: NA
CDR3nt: TGTGCCAGCAGTTTTCGAGGCGGCTACACCTTC
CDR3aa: CASSFRGGYTF

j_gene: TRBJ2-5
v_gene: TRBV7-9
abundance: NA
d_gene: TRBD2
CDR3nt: TGTGCCAGCAGCTTAGTATCTAGCGGGGGGACGTTTCGGGAGACCCAGTACTTC
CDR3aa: CASSLVSSGGTFRETQYF

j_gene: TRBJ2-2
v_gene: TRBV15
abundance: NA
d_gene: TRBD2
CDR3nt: TGTGCCACCAGCAGAGATCTAGCGGGAGGTCATGCCGGGGAGCTGTTTTTT
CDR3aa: CATSRDLAGGHAGELFF

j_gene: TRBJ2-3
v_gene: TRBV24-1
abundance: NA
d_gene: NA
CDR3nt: TGTGCCACCGGAGGGGGGATGCGGCCAGATACGCAGTATTTT
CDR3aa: CATGGGMRPDTQYF

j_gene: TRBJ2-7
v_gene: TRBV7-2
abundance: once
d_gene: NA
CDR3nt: TGTGCCAGCAGCTTAGGAGGCCGTGTCTCCAGCGCGGGCCCGGGAGAGCAGTACTTC
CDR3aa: CASSLGGRVSSAGPGEQYF

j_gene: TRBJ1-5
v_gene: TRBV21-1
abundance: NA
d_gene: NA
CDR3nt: TGTGCCAGCAGCAAAGTGAGGTGGGACCACAATCAGCCCCAGCATTTT
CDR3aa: CASSKVRWDHNQPQHF

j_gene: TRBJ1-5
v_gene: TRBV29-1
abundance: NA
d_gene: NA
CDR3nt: TGCAGCGTTCTCACTGACGGGGGCGGTCAGCCCCAGCATTTT
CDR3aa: CSVLTDGGGQPQHF

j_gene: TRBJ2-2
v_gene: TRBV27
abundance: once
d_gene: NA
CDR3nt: TGTGCCAGCAGCTTACAGGAAGGGTTAGGGGAGCTGTTTTTT
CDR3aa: CASSLQEGLGELFF

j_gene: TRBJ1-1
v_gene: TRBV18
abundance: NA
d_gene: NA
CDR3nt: TGTGCCAGCTCATCGGACAGGAACACTGAAGCTTTCTTT
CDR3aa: CASSSDRNTEAFF

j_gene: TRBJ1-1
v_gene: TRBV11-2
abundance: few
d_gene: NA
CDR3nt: TGTGCCAGCAGCTTAGGTGGGGGCCCTGAAGCTTTCTTT
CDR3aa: CASSLGGGPEAFF

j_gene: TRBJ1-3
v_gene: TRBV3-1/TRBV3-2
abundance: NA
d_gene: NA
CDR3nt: TGTGCCAGCAGCCAAGCCCCGGACAACTCTGGAAACACCATATATTTT
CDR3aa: CASSQAPDNSGNTIYF

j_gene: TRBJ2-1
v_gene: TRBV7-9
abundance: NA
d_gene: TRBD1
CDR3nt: TGTGCCAGCAGCTCGGCGGGACAGGGGACTTCGGGGGTATCTGAGCAGTTCTTC
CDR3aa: CASSSAGQGTSGVSEQFF

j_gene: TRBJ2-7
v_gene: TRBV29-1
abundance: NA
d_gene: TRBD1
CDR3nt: TGCAGCGTTGAATTCTTGGGGACAGCATCCTACGAGCAGTACTTC
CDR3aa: CSVEFLGTASYEQYF

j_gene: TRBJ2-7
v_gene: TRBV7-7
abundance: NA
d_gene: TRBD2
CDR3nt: TGTGCTAGCAGCTTAGGCGGGAGCGGCGAGCAGTACTTC
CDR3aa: CASSLGGSGEQYF

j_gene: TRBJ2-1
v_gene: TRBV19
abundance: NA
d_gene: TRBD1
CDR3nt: TGTGCCAGTAGAACCCGGGACAGGTCTTACAATGAGCAGTTCTTC
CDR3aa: CASRTRDRSYNEQFF

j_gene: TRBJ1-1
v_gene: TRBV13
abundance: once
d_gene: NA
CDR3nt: TGTGCCAGCAGCCCATTTCTGTTAAGGACTGAAGCTTTCTTT
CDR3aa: CASSPFLLRTEAFF

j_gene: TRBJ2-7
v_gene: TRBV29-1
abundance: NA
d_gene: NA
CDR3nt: TGCAGCGTTCAGGACAGTGTCTCCTACGAGCAGTACTTC
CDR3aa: CSVQDSVSYEQYF

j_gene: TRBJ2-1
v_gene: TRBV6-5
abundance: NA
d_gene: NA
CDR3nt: TGTGCCAGCAGTTACCCGACCAGTGTGAAACCCGATGAGCAGTTCTTC
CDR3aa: CASSYPTSVKPDEQFF

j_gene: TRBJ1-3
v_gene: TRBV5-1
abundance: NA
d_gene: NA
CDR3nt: TGCGCCAGCAGCCCTGGCGGGGCCCCTGGAAACACCATATATTTT
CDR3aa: CASSPGGAPGNTIYF

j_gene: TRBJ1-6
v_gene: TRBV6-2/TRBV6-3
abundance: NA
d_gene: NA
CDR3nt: TGTGCCAGCAGTTTACAGAGCTCCTATAATTCACCCCTCCACTTT
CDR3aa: CASSLQSSYNSPLHF

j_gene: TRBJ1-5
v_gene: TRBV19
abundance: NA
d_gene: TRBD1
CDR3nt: TGTGCCAGTGACTCCGGGACAGGGGGCAGACAGCCCCAGCATTTT
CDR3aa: CASDSGTGGRQPQHF

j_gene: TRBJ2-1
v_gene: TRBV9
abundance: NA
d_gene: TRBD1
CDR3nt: TGTGCCAGCAGCTCAGAGGGGACAGTCAATGAGCAGTTCTTC
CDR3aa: CASSSEGTVNEQFF

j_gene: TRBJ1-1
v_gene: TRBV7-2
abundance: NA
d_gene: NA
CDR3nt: TGTGCCACTAAAGGTCAGGGAAACACTGAAGCTTTCTTT
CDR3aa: CATKGQGNTEAFF

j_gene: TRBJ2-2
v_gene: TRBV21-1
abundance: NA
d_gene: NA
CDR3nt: TGTGCCAGCAAATCCGGGAAAAACACCGGGGAGCTGTTTTTT
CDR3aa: CASKSGKNTGELFF

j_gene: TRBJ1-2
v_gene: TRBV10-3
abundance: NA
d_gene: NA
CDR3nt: TGTGCCATCAGTGAGTCCGGCGGAGTTAACTATGGCTACACCTTC
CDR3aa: CAISESGGVNYGYTF

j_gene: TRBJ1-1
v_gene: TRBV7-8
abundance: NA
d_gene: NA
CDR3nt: TGTGCCAGCAGCTTTTCAGGAAACACTGAAGCTTTCTTT
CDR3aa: CASSFSGNTEAFF

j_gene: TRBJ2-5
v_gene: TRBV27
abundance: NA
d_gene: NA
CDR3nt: TGTGCCAGCAGTTTTTTGGGCGGAGCAGGAGGGACCCAGTACTTC
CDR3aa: CASSFLGGAGGTQYF

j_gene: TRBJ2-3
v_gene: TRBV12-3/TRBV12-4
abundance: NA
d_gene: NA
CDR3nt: TGTGCCAGCAGTTTGCAGGGCGCAGATACGCAGTATTTT
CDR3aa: CASSLQGADTQYF

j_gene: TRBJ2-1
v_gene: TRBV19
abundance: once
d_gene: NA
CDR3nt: TGTGCCAGTAGTATTGTCGTGGAGAGCTCCTACAATGAGCAGTTCTTC
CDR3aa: CASSIVVESSYNEQFF

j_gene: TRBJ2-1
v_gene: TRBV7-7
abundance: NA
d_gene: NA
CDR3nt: TGTGCTAGCAGCTCCCTCGGAGCCGCTAACTCCTACAATGAGCAGTTCTTC
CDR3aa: CASSSLGAANSYNEQFF

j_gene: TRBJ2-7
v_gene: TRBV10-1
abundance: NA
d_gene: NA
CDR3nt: TGCGCCAGTGGGCCTCTGGGCTACGAGCAGTACTTC
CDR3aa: CASGPLGYEQYF

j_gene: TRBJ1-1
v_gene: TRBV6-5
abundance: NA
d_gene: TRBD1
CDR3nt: TGTGCCAGCAGTTACAGGGGAACTGGACAGGGCAGAGCTTTCTTT
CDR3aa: CASSYRGTGQGRAFF

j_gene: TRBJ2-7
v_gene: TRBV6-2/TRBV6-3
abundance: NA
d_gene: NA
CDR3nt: TGTGCCAGCAGTAACCCGAGGACCGAGCAGTACTTC
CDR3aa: CASSNPRTEQYF

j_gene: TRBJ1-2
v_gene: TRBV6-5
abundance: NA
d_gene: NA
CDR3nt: TGTGCCAGTTACCTGCCTCGGGCAACCCATGGCTACACCTTC
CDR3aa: CASYLPRATHGYTF